This TCR beta chain is drawn from a study of OX40 agonist ivuxolimab in advanced cancers. Describing the broader study: Ivuxolimab, which targeted the costimulatory receptor OX40 (CD134), was an agonistic, fully human IgG2 monoclonal antibody. Intravenous ivuxolimab was administered to patients every 2 weeks at six dose levels: 0.01, 0.1, 0.3, 1.5, 3 and 10 mg/kg. Among the roughly 50 dose-escalation patients, around 19 had hepatocellular carcinoma, about 15 melanoma, 9 renal cell carcinoma and 9 head and neck cancer. A male proportion of roughly 85% and a mean age of roughly 58 years, ranging from 23 to 79, were recorded for the dose-escalation cohort. Prior anti-PD-1, anti-PD-L1 or anti-CTLA-4 therapy was permitted, and checkpoint inhibitors had been received by less than 45% of dose-escalation patients. Partial responses occurred in three dose-escalation patients, of whom one had hepatocellular carcinoma and two had cutaneous melanoma. The purpose of peripheral TCRbeta sequencing was to test whether ivuxolimab changed TCR sequence diversity and led to clonal T-cell expansion. The paper covers the monotherapy dose-escalation part of the phase I ivuxolimab trial, which included N of about 51 patients.

Based on the germline V gene, the CDR1 and CDR2 sequences are SGHDT and YYEEEE. The CDR3 measures 14 amino acids from cysteine to phenylalanine. The CDR3 DNA has 42 bases and is translated from base 1. V lost 1 base and J lost 5 bases; the stretch between them is 12 bases long. Note on this clone: Its antigen specificity is not known. Base qualities are missing; no much larger clone stands one base away.

For sequencing of the TCRbeta CDR3 region, genomic DNA was extracted from the sorted cells. TCRbeta CDR3 regions were sequenced using the immunoSEQ Assay. This immuneACCESS table, as held by TCRdb, lists in-frame sequences with V and J called but not all clones. Of the missing ones, under half trace to an unresolved V gene in checked studies; the others have no known cause. This sample comprises fewer than 85,000 clones, about nine tenths of them detected only once. The ten largest clones capture less than 0.8% of the sample. The trial excluded patients who had a history of autoimmune disease or who were on systemic immunosuppression. Peripheral blood for TCR sequencing was drawn from every dose cohort at baseline, at cycle 4 day 1 and at cycle 7 day 1. Samples were obtained from an open-label, multicenter, first-in-human phase I dose-escalation trial of ivuxolimab. Adults with locally advanced or metastatic melanoma, renal cell carcinoma, hepatocellular carcinoma or head and neck squamous cell carcinoma were enrolled in the trial. Before TCR sequencing, CD4+ T cells and CD8+ T cells were sorted from peripheral blood as separate populations.

Findings and caveats that apply to the study as a whole: Partial responders in the 0.1-3.0 mg/kg groups had among the lowest normalized peripheral clonal expansion, especially among CD8+ T cells. Low levels of normalized T-cell clonal expansion were also seen in some patients who did not respond. The antigen specificity of the clonally expanded peripheral T cells was not determined. After ivuxolimab, more expanded clones were found on average in CD8+ T cells than in CD4+ T cells. At doses of 0.1 to 3.0 mg/kg, clonal expansion of both CD4+ and CD8+ blood T cells was observed from baseline to week 6.

This TCR was recovered from an adult with an advanced solid tumor such as melanoma, head and neck, liver or kidney cancer. The source material was CD4+ or CD8+ T cells sorted from blood, sampled in a trial of the OX40 agonist ivuxolimab. The rearrangement combines TRBV5-6 with TRBJ2-5; TRBD2 could be the D gene, as 5 bases match. The DNA sequence is as follows: TGTGCCAGCAGCTTGTTTCTAGCCGTGGAGACCCAGTACTTC. Its protein is CASSLFLAVETQYF.